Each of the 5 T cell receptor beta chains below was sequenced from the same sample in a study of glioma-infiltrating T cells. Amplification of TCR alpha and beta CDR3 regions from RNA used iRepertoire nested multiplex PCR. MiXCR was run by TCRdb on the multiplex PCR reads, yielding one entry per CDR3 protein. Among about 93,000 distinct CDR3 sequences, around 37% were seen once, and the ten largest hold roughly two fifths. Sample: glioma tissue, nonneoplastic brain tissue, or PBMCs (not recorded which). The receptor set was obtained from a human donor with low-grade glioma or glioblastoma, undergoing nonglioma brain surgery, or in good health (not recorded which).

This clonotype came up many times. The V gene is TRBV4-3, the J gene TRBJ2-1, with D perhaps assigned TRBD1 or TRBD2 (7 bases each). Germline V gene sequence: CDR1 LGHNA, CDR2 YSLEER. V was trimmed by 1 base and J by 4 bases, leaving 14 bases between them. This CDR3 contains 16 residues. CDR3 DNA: TGCGCCAGCAGCCAAGCTATCCAGGGGGGGTACAATGAGCAGTTCTTC. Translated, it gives CASSQAIQGGYNEQFF.

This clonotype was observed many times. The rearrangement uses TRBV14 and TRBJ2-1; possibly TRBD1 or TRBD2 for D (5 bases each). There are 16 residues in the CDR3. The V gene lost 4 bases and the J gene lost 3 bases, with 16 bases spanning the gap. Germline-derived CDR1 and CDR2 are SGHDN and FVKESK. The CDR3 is CASSRIGDGNYNEQFF. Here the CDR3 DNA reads TGTGCCAGCAGCCGGATAGGGGACGGAAACTACAATGAGCAGTTCTTC.

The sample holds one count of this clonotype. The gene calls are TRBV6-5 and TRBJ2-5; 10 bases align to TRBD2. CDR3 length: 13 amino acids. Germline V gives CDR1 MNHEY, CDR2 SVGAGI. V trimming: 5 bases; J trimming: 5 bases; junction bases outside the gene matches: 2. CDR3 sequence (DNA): TGTGCCAGCAGTACTAGCGGGACGGAGACCCAGTACTTC. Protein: CASSTSGTETQYF.

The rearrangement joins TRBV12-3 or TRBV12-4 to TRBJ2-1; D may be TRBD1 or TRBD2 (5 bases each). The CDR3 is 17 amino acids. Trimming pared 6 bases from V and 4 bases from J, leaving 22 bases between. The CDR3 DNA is TGTGCCAGCAGCTTATCGAGAGGGGATGGTGGGTACAATGAGCAGTTCTTC. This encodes CASSLSRGDGGYNEQFF.

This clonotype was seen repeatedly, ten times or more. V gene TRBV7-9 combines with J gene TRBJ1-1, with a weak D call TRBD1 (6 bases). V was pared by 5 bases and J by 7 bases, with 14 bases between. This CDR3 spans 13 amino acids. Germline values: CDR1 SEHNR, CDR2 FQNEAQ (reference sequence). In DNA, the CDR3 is TGTGCCAGCAGCCAAACAGGGATTAATGAAGCTTTCTTT. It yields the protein CASSQTGINEAFF.